The 8 T cell receptor beta chains presented below share a single source sample, sequenced in a study of OX40 agonist ivuxolimab in advanced cancers. Generated by immunoSEQ multiplex PCR, the TCRdb table keeps only in-frame clones and is missing some. Of about 53,000 clones in the sample, around nine tenths were seen once. The sequencing here drew on CD4+ or CD8+ T cells sorted from blood, taken in a trial of the OX40 agonist ivuxolimab. The origin of the receptors is an adult with an advanced solid tumor such as melanoma, head and neck, liver or kidney cancer.

There are a few counts of this clone. The chain couples TRBV2 to TRBJ2-1; D uncertain. In germline, CDR1 is SNHLY, CDR2 FYNNEI. The V and J ends lost 6 bases and 1 base respectively, with 10 bases between them. The CDR3 has 14 residues. CDR3 amino acids: CASRKDSSYNEQFF. The DNA of the CDR3 is TGTGCCAGCAGAAAGGATAGTTCCTACAATGAGCAGTTCTTC. Full variable domain (outside the CDR3, taken from reference TRBV2 and TRBJ2-1): EPEVTQTPSHQVTQMGQEVILRCVPISNHLYFYWYRQILGQKVEFLVSFYNNEISEKSEIFDDQFSVERPDGSNFTLKIRSTKLEDSAMYFCASRKDSSYNEQFFGPGTRLTVL.

J is TRBJ2-3 and V is TRBV4-1, with D hard to call. CDR1 MGHRA and CDR2 YSYEKL come from the germline V gene. Trimming cost V 0 bases and J 0 bases, with 4 bases left between them. The CDR3 totals 14 residues. In nucleotides, the CDR3 is TGCGCCAGCAGCCAAGAATCCAGCACAGATACGCAGTATTTT. Translation: CASSQESSTDTQYF.

V is TRBV29-1 and J is TRBJ1-1, with D unresolved. This CDR3 has 9 residues. CDR1 is SQVTM and CDR2 is ANQGSEA in the germline V gene. Trimming cost V 6 bases and J 3 bases, with 2 bases left between them. The CDR3 region has the DNA TGCAGCGTCGACACTGAAGCTTTCTTT. It translates to CSVDTEAFF.

The genes are TRBV19 and TRBJ1-5; D is possibly TRBD1 (5 bases). V lost 4 bases and J 8 bases, leaving 18 bases between the germline ends. Germline CDR1 reads LNHDA; CDR2 reads SQIVND (reference sequence). The CDR3 has 15 residues. CDR3 region: CASSTKPGRLEPQHF. The CDR3 bases are TGTGCCAGTAGTACAAAACCGGGGCGCCTGGAGCCCCAGCATTTT.

This clone occurred once. The rearrangement uses TRBV6-1 and TRBJ1-5; no definite D call. V was cut by 11 bases and J by 5 bases, with 4 bases left in between. Germline assignment: CDR1 MNHNS and CDR2 SASEGT. This CDR3 is 9 amino acids long. The CDR3 DNA reads as TGTGCCTCGGATCAGCCCCAGCATTTT. This gives the protein CASDQPQHF.

The rearrangement uses TRBV5-1 and TRBJ2-1, with TRBD1 identical over 9 bases. With 1 base clipped from V and 7 bases from J, the junction kept 6 bases outside the gene matches. CDR1 SGHRS and CDR2 YFSETQ come from the germline V gene. The CDR3 has 15 amino acids. The CDR3 protein is CASSLKDRGLNEQFF. The CDR3 DNA is TGCGCCAGCAGCTTGAAGGACAGGGGTTTAAATGAGCAGTTCTTC. The whole variable domain, filled in from reference TRBV5-1 and TRBJ2-1, reads KAGVTQTPRYLIKTRGQQVTLSCSPISGHRSVSWYQQTPGQGLQFLFEYFSETQRNKGNFPGRFSGRQFSNSRSEMNVSTLELGDSALYLCASSLKDRGLNEQFFGPGTRLTVL.

J is TRBJ2-3 and V is TRBV5-1; 10 nucleotides agree with TRBD2. The trim removed 4 bases at V and 1 base at J, leaving 3 bases unmatched. This CDR3 is 15 amino acids long. Germline lookup yields CDR1 SGHRS and CDR2 YFSETQ. CDR3 protein: CASSTLAGGTDTQYF. The CDR3 DNA reads as TGCGCCAGCAGCACTCTAGCGGGGGGCACAGATACGCAGTATTTT.

The chain has TRBV7-9 and TRBJ1-1; no clear D. Germline V gene sequence: CDR1 SEHNR, CDR2 FQNEAQ (reference sequence). The CDR3 length is 14 residues. Trimming removed 1 base from V and 7 bases from J, with 13 bases in between. CDR3 sequence (DNA): TGTGCCAGCAGCTTAGGTACCGGGCGGAATGAAGCTTTCTTT. It encodes CASSLGTGRNEAFF.